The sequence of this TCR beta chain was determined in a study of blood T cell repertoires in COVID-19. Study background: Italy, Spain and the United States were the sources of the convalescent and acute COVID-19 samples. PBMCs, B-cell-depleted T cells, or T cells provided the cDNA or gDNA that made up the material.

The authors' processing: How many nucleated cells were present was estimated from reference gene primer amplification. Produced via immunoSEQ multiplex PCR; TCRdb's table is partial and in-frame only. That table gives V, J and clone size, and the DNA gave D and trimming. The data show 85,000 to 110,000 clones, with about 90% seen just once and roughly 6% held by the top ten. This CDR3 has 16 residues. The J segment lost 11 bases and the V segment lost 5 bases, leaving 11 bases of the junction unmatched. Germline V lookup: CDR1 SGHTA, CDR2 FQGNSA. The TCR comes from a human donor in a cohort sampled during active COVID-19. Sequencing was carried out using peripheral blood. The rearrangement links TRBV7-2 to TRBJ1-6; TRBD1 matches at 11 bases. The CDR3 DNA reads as TGTGCCAGCAGCCATTCGGTTGGGACAGGGGGGACACCCCTCCACTTT. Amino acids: CASSHSVGTGGTPLHF.